This T cell receptor (beta chain) was identified in a study of blood T cell repertoires in COVID-19. The overall study: From the United States, Italy and Spain came samples of acute and convalescent COVID-19. T cells, B-cell-depleted T cells, or PBMCs provided the cDNA or gDNA that served as material.

As originally analysed: Amplified reference gene primers provided the basis for estimating nucleated cell counts. Profiling relied on immunoSEQ multiplex PCR, and the TCRdb table lists in-frame clones only, not all of them. V and J calls and clone size are as listed in that table; D and trimming were resolved from the DNA. The sample carries approximately 240,000 clones, 85% recorded once. CDR3 length equals 13 residues. The V gene end was trimmed by 11 bases and the J gene end by 5 bases; junction bases not matched to a gene: 8. Sequenced material: peripheral blood. The rearrangement links TRBV12-3 or TRBV12-4 to TRBJ2-2; 7 positions agree with TRBD1. The source is a woman aged 60-75 years with active or convalescent COVID-19. CDR3 DNA sequence: TGTGCCTCCCGACAGGGTGAAACCGGGGAGCTGTTTTTT. Its translation is CASRQGETGELFF.